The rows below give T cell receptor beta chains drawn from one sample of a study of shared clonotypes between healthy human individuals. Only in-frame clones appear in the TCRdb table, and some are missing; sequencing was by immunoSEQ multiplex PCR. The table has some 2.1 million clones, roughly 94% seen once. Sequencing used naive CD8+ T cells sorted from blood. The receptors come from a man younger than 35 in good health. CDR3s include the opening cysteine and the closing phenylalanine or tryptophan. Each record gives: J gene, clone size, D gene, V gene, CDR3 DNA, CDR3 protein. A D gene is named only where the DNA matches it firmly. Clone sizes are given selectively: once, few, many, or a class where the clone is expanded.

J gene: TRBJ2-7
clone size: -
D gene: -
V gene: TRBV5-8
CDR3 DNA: TGTGCCAGCAGCCAACGGGTCTACGAGCAGTACTTC
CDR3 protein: CASSQRVYEQYF

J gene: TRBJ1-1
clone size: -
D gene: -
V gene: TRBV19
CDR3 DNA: TGTGCCAGTACCCTGGACGGAGAGAACACTGAAGCTTTCTTT
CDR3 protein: CASTLDGENTEAFF

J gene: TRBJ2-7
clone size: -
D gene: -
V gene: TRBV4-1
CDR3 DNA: TGCGCCAGCAGCCCTAAGCTGGGAATAGCCTACGAGCAGTACTTC
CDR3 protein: CASSPKLGIAYEQYF

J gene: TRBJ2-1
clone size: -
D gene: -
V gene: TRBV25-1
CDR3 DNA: TGTGCCAGCCTGGGCGTCGGGTCCTACAATGAGCAGTTCTTC
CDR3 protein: CASLGVGSYNEQFF

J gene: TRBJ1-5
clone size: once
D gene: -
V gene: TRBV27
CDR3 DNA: TGTGCCAGCAGTTTATCAGGGGAGGCGCAGCCCCAGCATTTT
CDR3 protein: CASSLSGEAQPQHF

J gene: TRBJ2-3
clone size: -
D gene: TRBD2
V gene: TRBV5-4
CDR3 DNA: TGTGCCAGCAGCAAGGGACTAGTTGCGAGCACAGATACGCAGTATTTT
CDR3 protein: CASSKGLVASTDTQYF

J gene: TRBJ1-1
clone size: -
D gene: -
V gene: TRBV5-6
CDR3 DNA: TGTGCCAGCAGCTTGGGTGCTGACACTGAAGCTTTCTTT
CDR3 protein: CASSLGADTEAFF

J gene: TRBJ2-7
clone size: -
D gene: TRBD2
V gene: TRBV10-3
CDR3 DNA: TGTGCCACTGGGGGCTTAGCGGGAGAAGGCCACGAGCAGTACTTC
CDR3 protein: CATGGLAGEGHEQYF

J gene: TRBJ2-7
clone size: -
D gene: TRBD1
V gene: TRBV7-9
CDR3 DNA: TGTGCCAGCAGCTTTTTAGGGGGTATTCCGGGACAGGCGGGTTACGAGCAGTACTTC
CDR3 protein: CASSFLGGIPGQAGYEQYF

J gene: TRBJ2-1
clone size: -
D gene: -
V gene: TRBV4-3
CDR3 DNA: TGCGCCAGCAGCCAAGCCGTACTAGGATTAACCTACAATGAGCAGTTCTTC
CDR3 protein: CASSQAVLGLTYNEQFF

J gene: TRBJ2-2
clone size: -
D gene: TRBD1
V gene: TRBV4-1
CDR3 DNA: TGCGCCAGCAGACCCGGGACAGGGTGGGGCGGGGAGCTGTTTTTT
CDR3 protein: CASRPGTGWGGELFF

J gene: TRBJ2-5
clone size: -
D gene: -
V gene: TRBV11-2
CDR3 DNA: TGTGCCAGCAGCTTAGGATCGGGGATAGTAGAGACCCAGTACTTC
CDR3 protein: CASSLGSGIVETQYF

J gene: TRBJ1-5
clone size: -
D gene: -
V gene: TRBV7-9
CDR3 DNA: TGTGCCAGCAGCTTAGTCAATACGGGACAACTTCCCCACAATCAGCCCCAGCATTTT
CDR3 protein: CASSLVNTGQLPHNQPQHF

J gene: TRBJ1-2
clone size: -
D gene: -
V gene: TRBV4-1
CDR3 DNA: TGCGCCAGCAGCCCACCCGGAAACGGAGACAACTATGGCTACACCTTC
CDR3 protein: CASSPPGNGDNYGYTF

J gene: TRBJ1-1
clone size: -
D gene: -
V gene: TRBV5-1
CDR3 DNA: TGCGCCAGCAGCTTCGACAGAAACACTGAAGCTTTCTTT
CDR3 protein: CASSFDRNTEAFF

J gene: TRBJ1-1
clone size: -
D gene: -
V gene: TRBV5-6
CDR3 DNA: TGTGCCAGCAGCTTTGGAGGGGCGGGCACTGAAGCTTTCTTT
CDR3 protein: CASSFGGAGTEAFF

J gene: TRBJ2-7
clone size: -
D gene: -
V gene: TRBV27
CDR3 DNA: TGTGCCAGCGGTCCCGGGCGACTGAACATCTACGAGCAGTACTTC
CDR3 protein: CASGPGRLNIYEQYF

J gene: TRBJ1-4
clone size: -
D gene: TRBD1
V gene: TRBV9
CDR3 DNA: TGTGCCAGCAGCGTAGGGGACAGTCCGGGGGAAAAACTGTTTTTT
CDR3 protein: CASSVGDSPGEKLFF

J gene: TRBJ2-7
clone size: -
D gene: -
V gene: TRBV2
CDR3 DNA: TGTGCCAGCAGTGAAGCGCTCGGAGATCTGGGGGCCTCCTACGAGCAGTACTTC
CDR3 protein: CASSEALGDLGASYEQYF

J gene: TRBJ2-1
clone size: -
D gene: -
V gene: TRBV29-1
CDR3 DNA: TGCAGCGCCTTTAGCGACCCCTACAATGAGCAGTTCTTC
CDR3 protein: CSAFSDPYNEQFF

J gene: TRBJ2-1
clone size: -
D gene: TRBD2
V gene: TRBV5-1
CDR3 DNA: TGCGCCAGCAGCGCACTAGCGGGGGAGTACAATGAGCAGTTCTTC
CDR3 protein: CASSALAGEYNEQFF

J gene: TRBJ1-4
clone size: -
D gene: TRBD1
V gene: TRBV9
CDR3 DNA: TGTGCCAGCAGCGCCTGGACAGGGGTGGGAACTAATGAAAAACTGTTTTTT
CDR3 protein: CASSAWTGVGTNEKLFF

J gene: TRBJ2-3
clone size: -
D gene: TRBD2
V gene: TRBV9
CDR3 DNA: TGTGCCAGCAGCCCTCTAGCGGGGGGGATGTCAGATACGCAGTATTTT
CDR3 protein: CASSPLAGGMSDTQYF